This entry features one T cell receptor beta chain sequence. The protocol was immunoSEQ multiplex PCR, while the TCRdb copy is restricted to in-frame clones and leaves out a portion. The data contain about 56,000 clones, roughly 95% of them singletons. These data are taken from a study of technical replicates of blood from several donors. Trimming shortened V by 6 bases and J by 8 bases, and 17 bases separated the two germline ends. CDR1 is SGHDT, CDR2 YYEEEE, per germline. The length of the CDR3 is 13 residues. Material for sequencing was PBMCs. The TCR was taken from a human donor in good health. Some clones in this sample may be carry-over from other donors' samples. V usage is TRBV5-6 and J usage is TRBJ1-1; D gene uncertain. The CDR3 protein is CASTDSLREEAFF. The CDR3, as DNA: TGTGCCAGCACCGACTCACTTCGGGAGGAAGCTTTCTTT.